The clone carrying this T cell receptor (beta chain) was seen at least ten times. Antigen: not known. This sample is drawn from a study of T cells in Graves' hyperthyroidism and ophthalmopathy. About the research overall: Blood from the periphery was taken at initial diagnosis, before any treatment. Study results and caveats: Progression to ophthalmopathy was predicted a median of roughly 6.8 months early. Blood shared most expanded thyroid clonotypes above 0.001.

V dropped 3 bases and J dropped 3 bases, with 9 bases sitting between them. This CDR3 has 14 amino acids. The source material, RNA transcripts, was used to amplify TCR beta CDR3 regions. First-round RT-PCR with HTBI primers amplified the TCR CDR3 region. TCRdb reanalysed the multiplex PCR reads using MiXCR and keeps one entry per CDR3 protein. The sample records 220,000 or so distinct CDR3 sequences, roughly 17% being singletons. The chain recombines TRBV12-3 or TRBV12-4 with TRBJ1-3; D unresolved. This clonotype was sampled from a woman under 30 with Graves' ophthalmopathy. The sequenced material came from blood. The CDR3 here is CASSFSPLGNTIYF. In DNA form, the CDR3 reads TGTGCCAGCAGTTTCAGTCCTCTTGGAAACACCATATATTTT.